This is a list of T cell receptor beta chains from one sample in a study of cytomegalovirus exposure and HLA in healthy donors. Sequenced by immunoSEQ multiplex PCR; TCRdb stores in-frame clones only, minus some. Of about 190,000 clones listed, approximately 81% are singletons. Sequencing was carried out using PBMCs. The origin of the receptors is a woman between 18 and 29 years old in good health and CMV-seropositive. Each CDR3 is given with its conserved first and last residue. The order of the fields is J gene, CDR3 length, clone size, D gene, V gene, CDR3 protein, CDR3 DNA. A D gene is named only where the DNA matches it firmly. Some rows have no size entry. The others give once, few or many, or a class for an expanded clone.

j_call: TRBJ2-5; cdr3_length: 12; clone_size: -; d_call: -; v_call: TRBV7-9; cdr3_aa: CSSSLDWETQYF; cdr3_nt: TGTTCCAGCAGCCTGGACTGGGAGACCCAGTACTTC
j_call: TRBJ1-2; cdr3_length: 17; clone_size: -; d_call: TRBD1; v_call: TRBV7-3; cdr3_aa: CASSPSATGGTNYGYTF; cdr3_nt: TGTGCCAGCAGCCCCAGTGCTACAGGGGGGACTAACTATGGCTACACCTTC
j_call: TRBJ2-4; cdr3_length: 14; clone_size: -; d_call: TRBD1; v_call: TRBV10-1; cdr3_aa: CASSESPGRDSQYF; cdr3_nt: TGCGCCAGCAGTGAGTCGCCAGGCCGGGACAGTCAGTACTTC
j_call: TRBJ2-4; cdr3_length: 20; clone_size: -; d_call: TRBD2; v_call: TRBV9; cdr3_aa: CASSERLAGGSLLAKNIQYF; cdr3_nt: TGTGCCAGCAGTGAAAGACTAGCGGGGGGGAGTCTACTAGCCAAAAACATTCAGTACTTC
j_call: TRBJ2-3; cdr3_length: 15; clone_size: -; d_call: TRBD2; v_call: TRBV29-1; cdr3_aa: CSVGGGGDQTDTQYF; cdr3_nt: TGCAGCGTTGGGGGTGGGGGGGATCAAACAGATACGCAGTATTTT
j_call: TRBJ2-3; cdr3_length: 14; clone_size: -; d_call: -; v_call: TRBV5-1; cdr3_aa: CASSLAMTEDTQYF; cdr3_nt: TGCGCCAGCAGCTTGGCCATGACAGAAGATACGCAGTATTTT
j_call: TRBJ1-1; cdr3_length: 14; clone_size: -; d_call: -; v_call: TRBV7-3; cdr3_aa: CASSLRGFHTEAFF; cdr3_nt: TGTGCCAGCAGCTTAAGAGGATTTCACACTGAAGCTTTCTTT
j_call: TRBJ1-4; cdr3_length: 15; clone_size: few; d_call: -; v_call: TRBV6-5; cdr3_aa: CASSYSSATNEKLFF; cdr3_nt: TGTGCCAGCAGTTACTCATCGGCAACTAATGAAAAACTGTTTTTT
j_call: TRBJ2-2; cdr3_length: 17; clone_size: -; d_call: -; v_call: TRBV5-4; cdr3_aa: CASSGGGGRADTGELFF; cdr3_nt: TGTGCCAGCAGCGGAGGAGGTGGTAGAGCGGACACCGGGGAGCTGTTTTTT
j_call: TRBJ2-3; cdr3_length: 13; clone_size: -; d_call: -; v_call: TRBV30; cdr3_aa: CAWSPSSGDTQYF; cdr3_nt: TGTGCCTGGAGTCCTTCCTCCGGAGATACGCAGTATTTT
j_call: TRBJ2-3; cdr3_length: 15; clone_size: -; d_call: TRBD2; v_call: TRBV7-2; cdr3_aa: CASMPGLSGGDTQYF; cdr3_nt: TGTGCCAGCATGCCGGGACTGTCGGGGGGAGATACGCAGTATTTT
j_call: TRBJ1-4; cdr3_length: 14; clone_size: once; d_call: -; v_call: TRBV7-8; cdr3_aa: CASSRVATNEKLFF; cdr3_nt: TGTGCCAGCAGCCGAGTTGCAACTAATGAAAAACTGTTTTTT
j_call: TRBJ1-6; cdr3_length: 18; clone_size: -; d_call: -; v_call: TRBV7-8; cdr3_aa: CASSFGGVGFGASSPLHF; cdr3_nt: TGTGCCAGCAGCTTCGGGGGGGTTGGGTTCGGCGCTAGTTCACCCCTCCACTTT
j_call: TRBJ2-5; cdr3_length: 14; clone_size: once; d_call: TRBD2; v_call: TRBV15; cdr3_aa: CATSSEGRGETQYF; cdr3_nt: TGTGCCACCAGCTCGGAAGGGCGGGGGGAGACCCAGTACTTC
j_call: TRBJ1-3; cdr3_length: 16; clone_size: once; d_call: TRBD1; v_call: TRBV19; cdr3_aa: CASSYAGTGGSNTIYF; cdr3_nt: TGTGCCAGCAGCTACGCCGGGACAGGGGGCTCGAACACCATATATTTT